This T cell receptor beta chain emerged from a study of PD-1 blockade in classical Hodgkin lymphoma. Notes on the study in general: Whereas CD4+ TCR diversity had risen significantly by C4D1, CD8+ TCR diversity had not. Relapsed/refractory patients reportedly had the lowest baseline TCR diversity, below newly diagnosed patients, who were below healthy donors.

Time point indicated: cycle 4 day 1 (C4D1), after five to seven weeks of nivolumab. Exposure to brentuximab vedotin varied, and each patient had relapsed following autologous stem cell transplantation. Germline V CDR1 and CDR2: MNHEY, SVGAGI. The CDR3 runs to 10 residues. In the case of this clone: The antigen remains undetermined. One end of the junction is discordant with germline, which a read error may explain.

Libraries were prepared by immunoSEQ multiplex PCR; TCRdb keeps only in-frame clonotypes and omits some of them. The sample shows 7,300 or so clones, roughly 82% of them seen only once. The receptor was isolated from a human donor with classical Hodgkin lymphoma. The chain is built from TRBV6-5 and TRBJ2-7; no clear D gene. The sequenced sample was peripheral blood mononuclear cells (PBMCs), obtained before the fourth cycle of nivolumab. CDR3 nucleotide sequence: TGTGCCAGCAGCCGGACGACCATTTCCTTC. Translated, it gives CASSRTTISF.